The rows below give T cell receptor beta chains drawn from one sample of a study of blood T cell repertoires in COVID-19. The assay was immunoSEQ multiplex PCR, and TCRdb's table has in-frame clones only and misses some. The repertoire holds 250,000 to 350,000 clones, with around 85% as singletons. The sequenced material came from peripheral blood. These receptors originate from a human donor with COVID-19, enrolled during active disease. The donor label of this sample is uncertain. CDR3s include the opening cysteine and the closing phenylalanine or tryptophan. The order of the fields is J gene, V gene, D gene, clone size, CDR3 protein, CDR3 DNA. The D gene is left open where the match is weak. Some rows mark clone size as missing; the rest say once, few, many or name a class of expanded clone.

j_gene: TRBJ2-1
v_gene: TRBV3-1/TRBV3-2
d_gene: TRBD2
abundance: NA
CDR3aa: CASSQDLVAGGIGNEQFF
CDR3nt: TGTGCCAGCAGCCAAGATCTGGTAGCGGGAGGTATAGGGAATGAGCAGTTCTTC

j_gene: TRBJ2-2
v_gene: TRBV11-3
d_gene: TRBD1
abundance: NA
CDR3aa: CASSLDSRTGDTGELFF
CDR3nt: TGTGCCAGCAGCTTAGATTCCCGGACAGGGGACACCGGGGAGCTGTTTTTT

j_gene: TRBJ1-1
v_gene: TRBV18
d_gene: NA
abundance: NA
CDR3aa: CASSPGYIGQNTEAFF
CDR3nt: TGTGCCAGCTCACCAGGATATATTGGGCAGAACACTGAAGCTTTCTTT

j_gene: TRBJ2-3
v_gene: TRBV2
d_gene: TRBD1
abundance: NA
CDR3aa: CASTLPPGVGGQGGRDTQYF
CDR3nt: TGTGCCAGCACTCTACCGCCGGGAGTGGGTGGACAGGGAGGTCGGGATACGCAGTATTTT

j_gene: TRBJ1-2
v_gene: TRBV30
d_gene: TRBD1
abundance: NA
CDR3aa: CAWSIGQGNGYTF
CDR3nt: TGTGCCTGGAGCATTGGACAGGGTAACGGCTACACCTTC

j_gene: TRBJ2-5
v_gene: TRBV24-1
d_gene: TRBD2
abundance: NA
CDR3aa: CATSDVGTSVLTNQETQYF
CDR3nt: TGTGCCACCAGTGATGTTGGGACTAGCGTACTTACCAACCAAGAGACCCAGTACTTC

j_gene: TRBJ2-6
v_gene: TRBV28
d_gene: TRBD1
abundance: NA
CDR3aa: CASSPGQGPSGANVLTF
CDR3nt: TGTGCCAGCAGTCCCGGACAGGGCCCCTCTGGGGCCAACGTCCTGACTTTC

j_gene: TRBJ1-3
v_gene: TRBV5-1
d_gene: TRBD1
abundance: many
CDR3aa: CASSLGTGFVGNTIYF
CDR3nt: TGCGCCAGCAGCTTGGGGACAGGGTTTGTTGGAAACACCATATATTTT

j_gene: TRBJ2-1
v_gene: TRBV24-1
d_gene: TRBD1
abundance: once
CDR3aa: CATSEQTGLNEQFF
CDR3nt: TGTGCCACCAGTGAACAGACAGGGTTAAACGAGCAGTTCTTC

j_gene: TRBJ2-7
v_gene: TRBV3-1/TRBV3-2
d_gene: TRBD2
abundance: once
CDR3aa: CATGGAAVEQYF
CDR3nt: TGTGCCACGGGAGGGGCCGCCGTCGAGCAGTACTTC

j_gene: TRBJ2-3
v_gene: TRBV6-6
d_gene: NA
abundance: NA
CDR3aa: CASSPTGTKSADTQYF
CDR3nt: TGTGCCAGCAGCCCGACAGGCACAAAGAGCGCAGATACGCAGTATTTT

j_gene: TRBJ1-1
v_gene: TRBV29-1
d_gene: NA
abundance: NA
CDR3aa: CSVAGGLATEAFF
CDR3nt: TGCAGCGTTGCGGGGGGGCTGGCCACTGAAGCTTTCTTT

j_gene: TRBJ1-1
v_gene: TRBV7-2
d_gene: NA
abundance: NA
CDR3aa: CASSNNTGREAFF
CDR3nt: TGTGCCAGCAGCAACAATACAGGGAGAGAAGCTTTCTTT

j_gene: TRBJ2-3
v_gene: TRBV5-5
d_gene: NA
abundance: NA
CDR3aa: CASSLWRPTGDTQYF
CDR3nt: TGTGCCAGCAGCTTGTGGAGACCTACGGGAGATACGCAGTATTTT

j_gene: TRBJ2-3
v_gene: TRBV10-1
d_gene: NA
abundance: NA
CDR3aa: CASSESRGIRRSRTDTQYF
CDR3nt: TGCGCCAGCAGTGAGTCAAGGGGGATTAGGAGGAGTCGCACAGATACGCAGTATTTT

j_gene: TRBJ1-5
v_gene: TRBV6-5
d_gene: NA
abundance: NA
CDR3aa: CASSYRVSNQPQHF
CDR3nt: TGTGCCAGCAGTTACCGGGTTAGCAATCAGCCCCAGCATTTT

j_gene: TRBJ2-2
v_gene: TRBV30
d_gene: TRBD2
abundance: NA
CDR3aa: CAWRDPGAGGRTGELFF
CDR3nt: TGTGCCTGGAGGGACCCCGGGGCGGGAGGAAGGACCGGGGAGCTGTTTTTT

j_gene: TRBJ2-7
v_gene: TRBV18
d_gene: NA
abundance: NA
CDR3aa: CASSPPVGGRYEQYF
CDR3nt: TGTGCCAGCTCACCCCCAGTGGGGGGACGCTACGAGCAGTACTTC

j_gene: TRBJ2-1
v_gene: TRBV6-6
d_gene: NA
abundance: NA
CDR3aa: CASSDGESSYNEQFF
CDR3nt: TGTGCCAGCAGTGATGGGGAGAGCTCCTACAATGAGCAGTTCTTC

j_gene: TRBJ2-5
v_gene: TRBV7-2
d_gene: TRBD2
abundance: NA
CDR3aa: CASSLWLAGFRETQYF
CDR3nt: TGTGCCAGCAGCTTATGGCTAGCGGGATTCCGGGAGACCCAGTACTTC

j_gene: TRBJ1-3
v_gene: TRBV5-1
d_gene: NA
abundance: NA
CDR3aa: CASSSRGAVITNTIYF
CDR3nt: TGCGCCAGCAGCTCCCGGGGGGCGGTTATAACCAACACCATATATTTT

j_gene: TRBJ1-3
v_gene: TRBV19
d_gene: NA
abundance: NA
CDR3aa: CASTDGSRSSGNTIYF
CDR3nt: TGTGCCAGTACCGATGGCTCGCGGAGCTCTGGAAACACCATATATTTT

j_gene: TRBJ2-5
v_gene: TRBV5-1
d_gene: NA
abundance: NA
CDR3aa: CASSLGGPQETQYF
CDR3nt: TGCGCCAGCAGCTTGGGGGGCCCCCAAGAGACCCAGTACTTC

j_gene: TRBJ1-2
v_gene: TRBV27
d_gene: NA
abundance: NA
CDR3aa: CASSFSGGGDGYTF
CDR3nt: TGTGCCAGCAGTTTTTCGGGCGGAGGGGATGGCTACACCTTC

j_gene: TRBJ2-3
v_gene: TRBV27
d_gene: TRBD2
abundance: once
CDR3aa: CASSISHSGRAYTQYF
CDR3nt: TGTGCCAGCAGTATAAGCCATAGCGGGAGGGCCTATACGCAGTATTTT

j_gene: TRBJ2-3
v_gene: TRBV3-1/TRBV3-2
d_gene: TRBD2
abundance: NA
CDR3aa: CASSPVGSGRRGSTDTQYF
CDR3nt: TGTGCCAGCAGCCCAGTCGGTAGCGGGAGAAGGGGGAGCACAGATACGCAGTATTTT

j_gene: TRBJ2-7
v_gene: TRBV7-8
d_gene: TRBD2
abundance: NA
CDR3aa: CASSLRSSGQLNSYEQYF
CDR3nt: TGTGCCAGCAGCTTAAGGTCTAGCGGGCAACTCAACTCCTACGAGCAGTACTTC

j_gene: TRBJ1-5
v_gene: TRBV7-2
d_gene: NA
abundance: NA
CDR3aa: CASSLDSGNQPQHF
CDR3nt: TGTGCCAGCAGCCTGGACAGCGGCAATCAGCCCCAGCATTTT

j_gene: TRBJ1-6
v_gene: TRBV6-5
d_gene: NA
abundance: few
CDR3aa: CASSYSPRGGDSPLHF
CDR3nt: TGTGCCAGCAGTTACTCGCCCCGGGGAGGAGATTCACCCCTCCACTTT

j_gene: TRBJ2-7
v_gene: TRBV28
d_gene: NA
abundance: once
CDR3aa: CASRPQGNDYEQYF
CDR3nt: TGTGCCAGCAGGCCGCAGGGGAACGACTACGAGCAGTACTTC

j_gene: TRBJ2-1
v_gene: TRBV11-2
d_gene: TRBD2
abundance: NA
CDR3aa: CASSIGTSIGNEQFF
CDR3nt: TGTGCCAGCAGCATCGGGACTAGTATAGGCAATGAGCAGTTCTTC

j_gene: TRBJ2-7
v_gene: TRBV9
d_gene: TRBD2
abundance: NA
CDR3aa: CASSVGLAGPYEQYF
CDR3nt: TGTGCCAGCAGCGTAGGACTAGCGGGGCCCTACGAGCAGTACTTC

j_gene: TRBJ1-1
v_gene: TRBV7-2
d_gene: NA
abundance: few
CDR3aa: CASSLGPGERGEAFF
CDR3nt: TGTGCCAGCAGCTTAGGTCCAGGGGAGAGGGGAGAAGCTTTCTTT

j_gene: TRBJ1-2
v_gene: TRBV5-1
d_gene: NA
abundance: NA
CDR3aa: CASSKTAEGASGYTF
CDR3nt: TGCGCCAGCAGCAAAACCGCCGAGGGCGCGAGTGGCTACACCTTC

j_gene: TRBJ2-2
v_gene: TRBV9
d_gene: TRBD1
abundance: NA
CDR3aa: CASSVDDRGNTGELFF
CDR3nt: TGTGCCAGCAGCGTAGATGACAGGGGTAACACCGGGGAGCTGTTTTTT

j_gene: TRBJ1-4
v_gene: TRBV6-5
d_gene: TRBD1
abundance: NA
CDR3aa: CASSSQRTGTNEKLFF
CDR3nt: TGTGCCAGCAGTTCCCAACGGACAGGAACTAATGAAAAACTGTTTTTT

j_gene: TRBJ1-1
v_gene: TRBV28
d_gene: NA
abundance: NA
CDR3aa: CATFDPGMNTEAFF
CDR3nt: TGTGCCACCTTCGATCCAGGCATGAACACTGAAGCTTTCTTT

j_gene: TRBJ2-5
v_gene: TRBV28
d_gene: NA
abundance: NA
CDR3aa: CASSLSVLGVGETQYF
CDR3nt: TGTGCCAGCAGTTTATCGGTACTCGGGGTTGGGGAGACCCAGTACTTC

j_gene: TRBJ1-6
v_gene: TRBV5-5
d_gene: NA
abundance: NA
CDR3aa: CASSRDRYNSPLHF
CDR3nt: TGTGCCAGCAGCCGCGACAGATATAATTCACCCCTCCACTTT

j_gene: TRBJ2-1
v_gene: TRBV5-1
d_gene: NA
abundance: NA
CDR3aa: CASSPLSMAEQFF
CDR3nt: TGCGCCAGCAGCCCCCTTAGCATGGCTGAGCAGTTCTTC

j_gene: TRBJ2-7
v_gene: TRBV27
d_gene: TRBD1
abundance: NA
CDR3aa: CASRSPGQGVYEQYF
CDR3nt: TGTGCCAGCAGGAGTCCGGGACAGGGAGTCTACGAGCAGTACTTC

j_gene: TRBJ2-7
v_gene: TRBV9
d_gene: TRBD2
abundance: NA
CDR3aa: CASSVSFTSGRYEQYF
CDR3nt: TGTGCCAGCAGCGTCAGCTTCACTAGCGGGAGATACGAGCAGTACTTC

j_gene: TRBJ2-2
v_gene: TRBV14
d_gene: NA
abundance: NA
CDR3aa: CASSQLTGVAGELFF
CDR3nt: TGTGCCAGCAGCCAATTAACGGGAGTAGCCGGGGAGCTGTTTTTT

j_gene: TRBJ1-1
v_gene: TRBV29-1
d_gene: NA
abundance: NA
CDR3aa: CSVRRESNTEAFF
CDR3nt: TGCAGCGTTCGCCGGGAATCGAACACTGAAGCTTTCTTT

j_gene: TRBJ2-1
v_gene: TRBV5-6
d_gene: TRBD2
abundance: few
CDR3aa: CASSGPGTSGRGNEQFF
CDR3nt: TGTGCCAGCAGCGGACCCGGGACTAGCGGGAGGGGCAATGAGCAGTTCTTC

j_gene: TRBJ2-3
v_gene: TRBV3-1/TRBV3-2
d_gene: TRBD2
abundance: NA
CDR3aa: CASSKTSSGRALGTDTQYF
CDR3nt: TGTGCCAGCAGCAAAACTTCTAGCGGGAGGGCCCTGGGAACAGATACGCAGTATTTT

j_gene: TRBJ2-2
v_gene: TRBV6-5
d_gene: TRBD1
abundance: NA
CDR3aa: CASRRDRVIGELFF
CDR3nt: TGTGCCAGCAGACGGGACAGGGTTATCGGGGAGCTGTTTTTT

j_gene: TRBJ1-4
v_gene: TRBV19
d_gene: TRBD1
abundance: NA
CDR3aa: CASMYGQGSEKLFF
CDR3nt: TGTGCCAGTATGTATGGACAGGGAAGTGAAAAACTGTTTTTT

j_gene: TRBJ2-1
v_gene: TRBV11-3
d_gene: TRBD1
abundance: NA
CDR3aa: CASSSRTGFTDEQFF
CDR3nt: TGTGCCAGCAGCTCCCGGACAGGGTTCACCGATGAGCAGTTCTTC

j_gene: TRBJ1-1
v_gene: TRBV30
d_gene: NA
abundance: NA
CDR3aa: CAWSVDRGRTEAFF
CDR3nt: TGTGCCTGGAGTGTGGATAGGGGAAGGACTGAAGCTTTCTTT

j_gene: TRBJ2-7
v_gene: TRBV30
d_gene: TRBD1
abundance: NA
CDR3aa: CAWIRDSSYEQYF
CDR3nt: TGTGCCTGGATTAGGGACAGTTCCTACGAGCAGTACTTC

j_gene: TRBJ1-2
v_gene: TRBV28
d_gene: NA
abundance: NA
CDR3aa: CASTSNRVHYGYTF
CDR3nt: TGTGCCAGCACCTCAAACAGGGTGCACTATGGCTACACCTTC

j_gene: TRBJ2-7
v_gene: TRBV15
d_gene: NA
abundance: NA
CDR3aa: CATSVMKRSGIYEQYF
CDR3nt: TGTGCCACCAGCGTCATGAAACGAAGCGGAATCTACGAGCAGTACTTC

j_gene: TRBJ2-2
v_gene: TRBV27
d_gene: NA
abundance: once
CDR3aa: CASRYYIGELFF
CDR3nt: TGTGCCAGCAGATACTATATCGGGGAGCTGTTTTTT

j_gene: TRBJ1-5
v_gene: TRBV19
d_gene: NA
abundance: NA
CDR3aa: CASTSQAGSKGPQHF
CDR3nt: TGTGCCAGTACCTCCCAGGCAGGGTCCAAGGGGCCCCAGCATTTT

j_gene: TRBJ2-7
v_gene: TRBV6-6
d_gene: TRBD2
abundance: few
CDR3aa: CASSPHTSGRAHNEQYF
CDR3nt: TGTGCCAGCAGTCCCCATACGAGCGGGAGGGCCCATAACGAGCAGTACTTC